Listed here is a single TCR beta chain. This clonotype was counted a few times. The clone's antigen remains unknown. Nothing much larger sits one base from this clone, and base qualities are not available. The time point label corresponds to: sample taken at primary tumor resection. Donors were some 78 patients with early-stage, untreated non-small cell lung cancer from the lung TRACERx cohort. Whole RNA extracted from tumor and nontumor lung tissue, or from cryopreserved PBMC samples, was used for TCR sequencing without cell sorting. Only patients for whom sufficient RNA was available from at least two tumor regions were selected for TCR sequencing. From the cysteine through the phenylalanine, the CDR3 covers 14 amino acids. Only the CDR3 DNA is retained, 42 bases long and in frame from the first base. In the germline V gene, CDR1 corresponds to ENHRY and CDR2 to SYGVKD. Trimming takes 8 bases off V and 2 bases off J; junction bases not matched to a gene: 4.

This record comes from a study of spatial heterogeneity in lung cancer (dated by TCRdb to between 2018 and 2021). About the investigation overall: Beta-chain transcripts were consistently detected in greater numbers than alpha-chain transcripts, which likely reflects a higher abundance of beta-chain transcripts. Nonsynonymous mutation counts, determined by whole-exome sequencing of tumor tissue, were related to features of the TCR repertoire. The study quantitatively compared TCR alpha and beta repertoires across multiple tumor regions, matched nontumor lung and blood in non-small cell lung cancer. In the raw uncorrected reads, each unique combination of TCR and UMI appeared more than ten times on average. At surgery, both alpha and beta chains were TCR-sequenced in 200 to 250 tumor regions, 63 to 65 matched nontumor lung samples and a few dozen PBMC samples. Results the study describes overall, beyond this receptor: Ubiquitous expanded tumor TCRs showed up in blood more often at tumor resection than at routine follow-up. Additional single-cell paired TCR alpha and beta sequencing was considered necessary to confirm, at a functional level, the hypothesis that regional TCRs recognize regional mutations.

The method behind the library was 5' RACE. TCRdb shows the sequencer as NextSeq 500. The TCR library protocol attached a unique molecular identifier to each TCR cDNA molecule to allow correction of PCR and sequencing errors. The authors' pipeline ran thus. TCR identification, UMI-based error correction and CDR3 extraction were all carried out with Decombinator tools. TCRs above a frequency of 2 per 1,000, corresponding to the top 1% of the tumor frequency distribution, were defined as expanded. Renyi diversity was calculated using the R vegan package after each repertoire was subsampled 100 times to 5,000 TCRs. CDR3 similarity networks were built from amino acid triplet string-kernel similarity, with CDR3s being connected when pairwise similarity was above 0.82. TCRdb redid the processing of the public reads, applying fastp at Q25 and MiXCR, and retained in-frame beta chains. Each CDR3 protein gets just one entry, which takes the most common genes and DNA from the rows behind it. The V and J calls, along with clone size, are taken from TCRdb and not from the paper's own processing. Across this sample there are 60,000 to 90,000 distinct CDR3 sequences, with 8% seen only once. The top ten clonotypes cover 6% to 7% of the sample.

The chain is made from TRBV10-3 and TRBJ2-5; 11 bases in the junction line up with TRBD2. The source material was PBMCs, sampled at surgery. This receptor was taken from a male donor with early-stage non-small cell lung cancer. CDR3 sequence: CAIRVAGGQETQYF. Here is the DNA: TGTGCCATCCGGGTAGCGGGAGGGCAAGAGACCCAGTACTTC.